This T cell receptor (beta chain) was recorded in a study of long-term antiretroviral therapy in people with HIV (dated by TCRdb to 2022 to 2024). Background on the whole study: Collection of the earliest samples took place about a decade ahead of the 2015 WHO recommendation for immediate ART, at a time when ART was typically delayed until CD4 counts fell. Test extractions of a monoclonal T-cell line alongside 30 to 35 polyclonal samples showed no cross-contamination during QIAcube processing. A total of 192 cryopreserved PBMC samples came from roughly 30 adults with confirmed HIV infection and were collected serially over a mean of about six years (range 1-12). Whether ART initiation and durable HIV suppression were associated with changes in peripheral blood TRB repertoire composition and diversity was tested in a retrospective serial study. Eleven of the 30 participants with HIV were female.

Study-wide findings and limitations: Compared with controls, HIV repertoires had narrower CDR3 length ranges, and the network structure pointed to an antigen-experienced repertoire that shifted only slightly toward naive after ART. The repertoire was dominated across all time points by expanded TRB clones identified before ART initiation, although this dominance was seen to fluctuate and to decrease in many PLHIV after ART. Because PBMC availability was limited, only the TCR beta chain was sequenced, with no alpha chain pairing. Inferences about post-ART repertoire changes were limited because no data were available on ART adherence, viral resistance or therapy changes. The samples span the years 2004 to 2017, and the ART regimens used at that time may not be as effective as current regimens. ART initiation was associated with a significant increase in TRB diversity, but diversity stayed significantly below transplant donor controls even after long-term ART. Because cell numbers in pre-ART samples were limited, unsorted PBMC were profiled instead of sorted CD4+ and CD8+ T cells.

Notes on this clone: Its cognate antigen has yet to be identified. No base qualities exist here, and no much larger clone lies one base off it.

Trimming accounts for 8 bases at V and 4 bases at J, while the number of junction bases matched to no gene is 11. The germline V gene supplies CDR1 MNHNS and CDR2 SASEGT. The CDR3 goes from the cysteine to the phenylalanine over 15 residues. The CDR3 DNA has 45 bases and is translated from base 1. Sequencing of the TRB variable region was done with the immunoSEQ hsTCRB v3.0 assay at survey level resolution. A depth of 40,000-50,000 T-cell genomes per sample was targeted for TRB sequencing. An Illumina MiSeq with a v3 150-cycle kit was used to sequence the pooled TRB libraries. The source study handled its data this way. Repertoire analysis was performed in R inside a reproducible Nextflow workflow that covered QC, data transformation and analysis. Custom analyses were implemented in LymphoSeq2, an R package for AIRR-Seq data exploration. A few samples that produced fewer than 5000 total TRB sequences were removed, so some 180 HIV repertoires were analyzed. Of the 188 retained HIV repertoires, some 60 were collected before and 120 to 130 after ART initiation. Repertoires were downsampled to 5000 TRB nucleotide sequences, and summary statistics were averaged over 100 downsampling iterations. The analysis kept only TRB sequences whose CDR3 regions were at least seven amino acids long. Diversity was measured with a Shannon entropy-derived clonality score and the Gini coefficient. In the repertoire networks, any two of the top 5000 CDR3 amino acid sequences were linked whenever the two sequences differed by an edit distance of one. Antigen specificity groups and MHC restriction were predicted for TRB CDR3 amino acid sequences with GLIPH2. CDR3 amino acid sequences were matched against VDJdb and McPAS-TCR to flag known CMV, EBV, HIV or tissue antigen associations. Pre-ART, post-ART and control groups were compared with Wilcoxon signed-rank tests and Holm-Bonferroni correction. Here the immuneACCESS table is served through TCRdb, limited to in-frame sequences with V and J called. Missing clones are a known gap in these copies; in checked studies unresolved V genes cover under half, and the rest lacks a known reason. V, J and clone size reflect that table, while D and trimming were determined from the DNA. The sample contains around 40,000 clones, approximately 94% of them found a single time. 3% to 4.5% of the sample goes to the ten largest clones.

Participants were included only if at least one PBMC sample before ART initiation and at least two post-ART samples were available. Treatment was received in the United States of America by all participants with HIV. Before DNA extraction, cryopreserved samples of roughly 1-10 million PBMC were thawed and washed. At the time of the earliest PBMC sample for each participant with HIV, ages ranged from roughly 23 to 60 years. PBMC samples were contributed by each participant from 1-4 timepoints before ART initiation and 2-8 timepoints after ART initiation, with a median of 7 samples. For every participant, serial HIV viral load, CD4+ T-cell count, ART history and demographic data were obtained. Genomic DNA was extracted from unsorted PBMC with a Qiagen kit on a QIAcube, processed in batches of 12 samples.

Recombination linked TRBV6-1 to TRBJ2-5; 9 bases in between match TRBD2. Sequencing used unsorted PBMCs, obtained 4.1 years after starting antiretroviral therapy. This receptor was obtained from a woman in her 50s with HIV. The CDR3 is CASRAGRGGPETQYF. The DNA sequence is TGTGCCAGCCGTGCAGGGCGGGGGGGCCCAGAGACCCAGTACTTC.